This T cell receptor beta chain was documented in a study of cytomegalovirus exposure and HLA in healthy donors. Whole-study results and caveats: Apparent HLA restriction characterized most CMV-associated TCR beta chains in a later analysis.

The CDR3 loop spans 14 amino acids. V was shortened by 7 bases and J by 7 bases, with 17 bases between the two germline ends. Germline assignment: CDR1 LNHDA and CDR2 SQIVND (reference sequence). Turning to this clone: Its cognate antigen is unknown.

The primer mix had 60 Vbeta and 13 Jbeta primers. Original data processing: The count from a later analysis was about 80 million unique TCR beta chains, 9.5 million to 11 million of them shared. The assay was immunoSEQ multiplex PCR, and TCRdb's table has in-frame clones only and misses some. The V and J calls and the clone size are those of that table, but D and trimming were determined from the DNA. Of 150,000 or so clones detected, around 80% appear once; the ten largest clones hold around 6.2%. This chain connects TRBV19 to TRBJ2-1; a possible D gene is TRBD1 (6 bases). What was sequenced was PBMCs. The sequence derives from a man aged 25 to 40 in good health and CMV-seropositive. CDR3 loop: CASTQPSGTNEQFF. DNA for the CDR3: TGTGCCAGTACCCAACCCTCGGGGACAAATGAGCAGTTCTTC.